This T cell receptor beta chain derives from a study of blood T cells in healthy people across ages. PCR was performed a second time for about 6 to 11 cycles using a sample-barcoded 5' primer and a J-beta primer mix. TCRdb re-analysed the 5' RACE reads in MiXCR, keeping a single row per CDR3 protein. The table lists fewer than 600,000 distinct CDR3 sequences, roughly a quarter of them singletons. This clonotype came up a few times. Germline trimming cut 2 bases from V and 3 bases from J; bases unmatched to any gene: 12. The CDR3 is 20 residues long. CDR1 and CDR2 from the germline V gene are SGHRS and YFSETQ. Another study also made use of these data, one on T cells of mothers and their children.

Sequenced material: blood. V and J are TRBV5-1 and TRBJ2-2, with 14 bases aligning to TRBD2. The sequence was obtained from a boy younger than 10 in good health. The CDR3 region is CASSFLPPGTSGGDTGELFF. The CDR3 nucleotides read TGCGCCAGCAGCTTCCTCCCCCCCGGGACTAGCGGGGGTGACACCGGGGAGCTGTTTTTT.